The rows below give T cell receptor beta chains drawn from one sample of a study of Ad26.COV2.S vaccination and SARS-CoV-2 variants. Clones were sequenced by immunoSEQ multiplex PCR, and TCRdb holds only the in-frame ones, with some missing. The table lists about 280,000 clones, over 75% of them singletons, with around 3% in the top ten. Material: peripheral blood, obtained in a trial of Ad26.COV2.S vaccine versus placebo. The source of these receptors is a person between 18 and 65 years old who received the Ad26.COV2.S COVID-19 vaccine or a placebo. The CDR3 runs from the conserved cysteine through the conserved F or W. The order of the fields is CDR3 length, J gene, V gene, CDR3 protein.

length: 15; J: TRBJ1-4; V: TRBV4-1; CDR3: CASSQVDRTNEKLFF
length: 15; J: TRBJ1-1; V: TRBV11-2; CDR3: CASSPLASPNTEAFF
length: 15; J: TRBJ2-5; V: TRBV6-1; CDR3: CASSEAANTGETQYF
length: 13; J: TRBJ2-3; V: TRBV15; CDR3: CATGLGSADTQYF
length: 11; J: TRBJ2-7; V: TRBV11-2; CDR3: CASSPAYEQYF
length: 14; J: TRBJ1-1; V: TRBV11-2; CDR3: CASSSTPMNTEAFF
length: 16; J: TRBJ2-1; V: TRBV9; CDR3: CASSVGGPSSYNEQFF
length: 11; J: TRBJ2-5; V: TRBV18; CDR3: CASSPRQLQYF
length: 15; J: TRBJ1-6; V: TRBV7-6; CDR3: CASSARGGSSSPLHF
length: 15; J: TRBJ1-1; V: TRBV7-2; CDR3: CASAQLQGAWAEAFF
length: 16; J: TRBJ1-3; V: TRBV19; CDR3: CASRAGALGSGNTIYF
length: 17; J: TRBJ1-2; V: TRBV29-1; CDR3: CSVEALDRVGHNYGYTF
length: 15; J: TRBJ1-3; V: TRBV4-3; CDR3: CASSQEAAGRNTIYF
length: 15; J: TRBJ2-2; V: TRBV12-5; CDR3: CASGLVLQGIGELFF
length: 11; J: TRBJ1-2; V: TRBV29-1; CDR3: CSVSGTYGYTF
length: 18; J: TRBJ2-7; V: TRBV27; CDR3: CASSRSYPGQGLSYEQYF
length: 14; J: TRBJ1-5; V: TRBV19; CDR3: CASKERDSNQPQHF
length: 16; J: TRBJ2-1; V: TRBV27; CDR3: CASSRQGFRVYNEQFF
length: 13; J: TRBJ1-2; V: TRBV12-5; CDR3: CASGTHSQGIHTF
length: 14; J: TRBJ2-7; V: TRBV6-2/TRBV6-3; CDR3: CASSYSASSYEQYF
length: 15; J: TRBJ1-1; V: TRBV3-1/TRBV3-2; CDR3: CASSQRLISDTEAFF
length: 17; J: TRBJ1-3; V: TRBV28; CDR3: CASSLVGQGVFGNTIYF
length: 13; J: TRBJ2-7; V: TRBV2; CDR3: CASSVQVSYEQYF
length: 17; J: TRBJ2-2; V: TRBV4-2; CDR3: CASSQVPGQDVTGELFF
length: 17; J: TRBJ1-1; V: TRBV29-1; CDR3: CSVGRRLAVQGNPEAFF
length: 15; J: TRBJ2-1; V: TRBV25-1; CDR3: CASSDGERFLNEQFF
length: 13; J: TRBJ1-1; V: TRBV5-1; CDR3: CASTLQQNTEAFF
length: 16; J: TRBJ2-6; V: TRBV6-2/TRBV6-3; CDR3: CASSSWTGSGANVLTF
length: 16; J: TRBJ2-3; V: TRBV28; CDR3: CATSGALNAGTDTQYF
length: 12; J: TRBJ1-2; V: TRBV19; CDR3: CATQTGDYGYTF
length: 16; J: TRBJ2-7; V: TRBV7-9; CDR3: CASSLFGGASSYEQYF
length: 16; J: TRBJ2-3; V: TRBV11-2; CDR3: CASSPSTSGSTDTQYF
length: 16; J: TRBJ2-3; V: TRBV18; CDR3: CASSPRTSGGTDTQYF
length: 14; J: TRBJ2-6; V: TRBV3-1/TRBV3-2; CDR3: CASSPNIGANVLTF
length: 14; J: TRBJ2-3; V: TRBV7-9; CDR3: CASSLSGVTDTQYF
length: 15; J: TRBJ2-7; V: TRBV18; CDR3: CASSLNDRYYYEQYF
length: 17; J: TRBJ1-1; V: TRBV7-8; CDR3: CASSLVSGRGMNTEAFF
length: 15; J: TRBJ2-1; V: TRBV14; CDR3: CASSRTQSGGNEQFF
length: 15; J: TRBJ1-2; V: TRBV19; CDR3: CASSIWSGSNYGYTF
length: 15; J: TRBJ1-2; V: TRBV19; CDR3: CASSSRTGEYYGYTF
length: 14; J: TRBJ1-2; V: TRBV2; CDR3: CASIRETTNYGYTF
length: 17; J: TRBJ1-2; V: TRBV7-2; CDR3: CASSLASLGGAGYGYTF
length: 12; J: TRBJ1-1; V: TRBV30; CDR3: CAWSVRVPEAFF
length: 15; J: TRBJ1-5; V: TRBV5-6; CDR3: CASSLLGRNNQPQHF
length: 17; J: TRBJ2-1; V: TRBV18; CDR3: CASSPPGLAGGNNEQFF
length: 16; J: TRBJ2-2; V: TRBV7-8; CDR3: CASSLEGGRYAGELFF
length: 16; J: TRBJ1-4; V: TRBV18; CDR3: CASSPPRAASNEKLFF